This paragraph reports one T cell receptor beta chain. Its antigen is not known. Trimming cost V 4 bases and J 5 bases, with 17 bases left between them. In germline, CDR1 is DFQATT, CDR2 SNEGSKA (reference sequence). This CDR3 contains 14 residues. This sample was included in a study of T cell repertoires in cytomegalovirus infection. About the study: The public TCR beta signatures pointed to both CMV infection and matching HLA type.

Study-wide results and limits: Summed public TCR beta family frequency identified CMV carriers bearing the relevant HLA. HLA-C-restricted CMV-specific TCR beta clonotypes prevailed in the ex vivo response.

TCRdb processed the reads anew with MiXCR; each CDR3 protein has one entry. Of 600,000 to 800,000 distinct CDR3 sequences in the sample, 24% are singletons; the top ten hold 7.5% to 9%. What was sequenced was CD8+ T cells from PBMCs. V and J are TRBV20-1 and TRBJ2-5, with D unclear. The sequence came from a human donor in good health (CMV status not recorded). Some clones in this sample may be carry-over from other donors' samples. As DNA, the CDR3 is TGCAGTGCTATACAGCCTCATCGTGGGGAGACCCAGTACTTC. It specifies CSAIQPHRGETQYF.